The present entry profiles one T cell receptor beta chain with its context. No cognate antigen has been identified for it. CDR1 and CDR2 (SQVTM, ANQGSEA) derive from the germline V gene. V is pared back by 0 bases and J by 10 bases, with 9 bases lying between the germline termini. From the cysteine up to the phenylalanine, the CDR3 has a length of 11 residues. Of the read, only the CDR3 DNA is kept; its 33 bases are in frame from base 1. The cohort was made up of approximately 670 healthy bone marrow donors. All cohort members were sampled while nominally healthy, although unrecorded immune exposures were likely present. The donor was CMV seronegative and belonged to the group of under 400 seronegative cohort members. A peripheral blood sample was collected from each donor, and TCR beta sequencing was performed on peripheral blood mononuclear cells. The Qiagen DNeasy Blood Extraction Kit was used to extract genomic DNA from the blood cell samples.

The library was generated by the immunoSEQ multiplex PCR assay. For the multiplex PCR, a mixture combining 60 forward primers for TCR Vbeta segments and 13 reverse primers for TCR Jbeta segments was used. Amplification of the CDR3 region of rearranged TCR beta genes was performed with a multiplex PCR assay on genomic DNA. The Illumina HiSeq System was used to sequence the amplified TCR beta libraries as 87-base-pair reads. The authors processed their data as follows. A later analysis tallied around 82 million unique TCR beta chains across the 650 to 750 repertoires, and about 10 million of those chains were shared by two or more donors. Raw reads were error-corrected and collapsed into unique sequences with a nearest-neighbor algorithm that merged closely related sequences to remove PCR and sequencing errors. CDR3 sequences were aligned to IMGT reference sequences to assign V, D and J gene segments. Each retained sequence needed at least a six-nucleotide match to both a V gene segment and a J gene segment. Rearrangements were classified as productive when the CDR3 lacked stop codons and remained in frame with V and J, and all other rearrangements were classified as non-productive. CDR3 was defined by IMGT convention, running from the second conserved V-encoded cysteine to the conserved J-encoded phenylalanine. The earlier analysis of 500 to 650 of the donors excluded any sequence lacking an unambiguous match to a single V gene segment. In an earlier analysis of 587 of the donors, V segments were called functional above 56.7% productive rearrangements and were called segregating when the between-donor standard deviation exceeded 5%. A statistical classification framework was built for diagnosing cytomegalovirus status from the catalog of TCR beta chain sequences. In a later analysis, V and J genes were assigned by comparing TCR nucleotide sequences against IMGT/GENE-DB human TR gene sequences. The TCRdist pipeline was used in a later analysis to assign CDR3 sequences and most-parsimonious VDJ recombination scenarios. In a later analysis, each TCR beta chain was defined by its CDR3 amino acid sequence together with its V-gene family, and reads lacking a unique V-gene family were excluded. To address suspected cross-contamination and a sequencing artifact, a later analysis removed around 600 highly shared, low-generation-probability nucleotide sequences. For each public chain, a later analysis derived a clonal expansion index from normalized ranks of inferred template counts within each repertoire. Generation probabilities in a later analysis came from a VDJ recombination model fitted to out-of-frame rearrangements, and those results were checked against IGoR. In a later analysis, TCR-TCR, TCR-HLA and TCR-CMV co-occurrence was scored with hypergeometric tests, and a repertoire-size bias correction was applied to TCR pairs. A later analysis estimated false discovery rates by permuting HLA or CMV assignments 20 times. A later analysis grouped co-occurring TCRs with DBSCAN, adding TCRdist sequence similarity when clustering within HLA-allele-positive subsets. For co-occurrence clustering, repertoires with fewer than 30,000 or more than 120,000 public chains were excluded, along with a handful of repertoires with anomalous nucleotide sharing. Not all clones reach the TCRdb copy of this immuneACCESS table, which keeps in-frame sequences only. Checked studies attribute under half of the gap to unresolved V genes and leave the rest unexplained. For V, J and clone size, that table is used; D and trimming come from the DNA. The sample has 110,000 to 150,000 clones on record. The ten largest clones add up to under 3.5% of the sample.

This sample is part of a study of cytomegalovirus exposure and HLA in healthy donors (dated by TCRdb to 2017 to 2019). In the study overall: An earlier analysis of some 500 of the donors reported 250 to 350 Gb of sequence data and some 100 million unique TCR beta sequences from some 180 million T cells. About 300 gigabases of sequencing data and tens of millions of unique TCR sequences were included in an early release covering several hundred HLA-typed donors. The genetic ancestry cluster associated with self-reported Caucasian donors included 81% of the 398 genotyped donors. The study aimed to test whether cataloging public T cell receptors could reveal signatures of past pathogen exposure. The study profiled the T cell repertoires of more than 500 subjects by immunosequencing and related them to cytomegalovirus serostatus. Besides the first cohort of roughly 660 subjects, a separate validation cohort made up of 120 or so different subjects was used. The study combined high-throughput TCR immunosequencing, statistical association of individual TCRs with disease status, and machine learning to predict cytomegalovirus infection status. To study patterns of TCR occurrence, a later analysis re-analyzed previously published TCR beta repertoires from hundreds of donors and added high-resolution HLA genotyping. In the later analysis, no new phenotypic data were used to find candidate immune exposures; instead, reliance was placed on TCR beta sequences and their occurrence across donors. In an earlier analysis of about 590 of the donors, high-throughput TCR beta sequencing was used to judge whether each TCR beta V gene segment behaved as functional or pseudogenic. Donor age, sex, ethnicity and CMV serostatus were collected together with the repertoire data. Genome-wide SNP genotypes for about 60% of the 666 donors were used in a later genetic analysis, which treated that subset as a discovery cohort. All discovery cohort repertoires had been generated on a single sequencing platform. HLA typing included class I and class II loci at four-digit resolution. Typing coverage varied by locus: about 620-630 donors for A, B, C, DRB1 and DQB1; more than 500 for DQA1; some 610 for DPA1; roughly 450 for DPB1. Four or five DR-DQ haplotypes were handled as single units for association and clustering, since linkage in the cohort was strong. Among under 450 genotyped donors of the cohort, an average of approximately 230,000 unique TCR beta nucleotide sequences were sequenced per donor, roughly 20% of them non-productive.

Paper-wide results and their limitations: In a later genetic analysis, fewer N-insertions in productive TCRs were reported among donors in an Asian-associated ancestry cluster than the roughly 710-donor mean. Because counts were too low, roughly 17 rarely observed V segments, including chromosome 9 orphons, were left out of the earlier analysis of several hundred of the donors. A further reported finding was that TCR beta sequences accurately predicted the HLA-A and HLA-B alleles for most subjects in the first cohort. In vitro tests confirmed that a few of the cytomegalovirus-associated TCR beta chains recognize cytomegalovirus antigens. CMV serostatus was the only immune exposure information available for the cohort. Some IMGT-functional V segments, including TRBV6-2 and TRBV6-3, could not be told apart with the 87-base-pair reads, so those segments were excluded. An association between a missense DCLRE1C variant and V-gene and J-gene trimming of TCR beta chains was found in a later genetic analysis and replicated in an independent cohort. In a later analysis, HLA-associated TCR beta chains showed more clonal expansion and lower generation probabilities than non-associated chains that were equally common. Linkage disequilibrium might explain the correlated functional status among segregating V segments, but an unknown experimental factor could not be excluded. While some public TCRs were present in many individuals, most TCR sequences turned up only very rarely across donors. Presence/absence analyses assumed roughly uniform sequencing depth across donors, an assumption that may not hold. A later analysis found that most CMV-associated TCR beta chains appeared HLA-restricted, with HLA associations seemingly driven largely by CMV exposure. Because some donors lacked HLA typing at each locus, the association tests relied only on the typed subset. A later analysis associated roughly 17,000 TCR beta sequences with specific HLA alleles at a false discovery rate of 0.05. A total of roughly 160 TCR beta chains were listed by the study as associated with cytomegalovirus. In both the original and validation cohorts, the classifier was reported to diagnose cytomegalovirus status with high specificity and sensitivity. According to a later analysis, TCR association rates differed among HLA loci, with DRB1 alleles showing the most associated TCRs and HLA-C alleles showing the fewest. A later analysis reported that several top co-occurrence clusters appeared linked to parvovirus B19, influenza, CMV and Epstein-Barr virus. Only TCR beta chains were sequenced in this cohort, and the absence of alpha or paired-chain data limited detectable features. A cluster of highly shared sequence variants was judged likely to represent a technical artifact of the sequencing pipeline. It was suggested by the authors that the approach could potentially be generalized to other disease states and immunological phenotypes. Broadly in line with IMGT annotations, most TCR beta V segments showed up in productive rearrangements about 90% or about 30% of the time in an earlier analysis of several hundred of the donors. Strong co-occurrence of HLA alleles, especially DR and DQ, made assigning TCR associations to individual alleles difficult.

Sequenced: PBMCs. This chain joins TRBV29-1 to TRBJ1-1; tentative D gene TRBD1, with 5 bases matching. The TCR was taken from a middle-aged man in good health and CMV-seronegative. The DNA sequence is as follows: TGCAGCGTTGAAGAATTGCAGGGAGCTTTCTTT. This codes for CSVEELQGAFF.